This T cell receptor (beta chain) was identified in a study of blood T cells in healthy people across ages. Points from the study as a whole: Diversity estimates drawn from one million T cells were deemed underestimates. With unsorted PBMCs, a conclusive comparison of naive versus antigen-experienced cells was not possible.

Notes on this clonotype: Its target is not known.

Healthy individuals of Caucasian origin from Russia, aged about 6 to 100, served as donors. The V segment lost 5 bases and the J segment 4 bases; nucleotides outside the gene matches: 9. This CDR3 has 15 amino acids. CDR1 is SGHTA and CDR2 is FQGNSA in the germline V gene. Next came a second PCR, run for about 6 to 11 cycles, which used a sample-barcoded 5' primer along with a J-beta primer mix. MiXCR, run by TCRdb on the 5' RACE reads, gives a single entry per CDR3 protein. The sample contains roughly 700,000 distinct CDR3 sequences, approximately 50% of which appear only once. The sequence was obtained from a woman aged 55 to 70 in good health. The rearrangement links TRBV7-2 to TRBJ2-3; 7 bases agree with TRBD1. The sequenced sample was blood. DNA of the CDR3: TGTGCCAGCAGCAACAGACAGGGTCTGGCAGATACGCAGTATTTT. This translates into CASSNRQGLADTQYF.